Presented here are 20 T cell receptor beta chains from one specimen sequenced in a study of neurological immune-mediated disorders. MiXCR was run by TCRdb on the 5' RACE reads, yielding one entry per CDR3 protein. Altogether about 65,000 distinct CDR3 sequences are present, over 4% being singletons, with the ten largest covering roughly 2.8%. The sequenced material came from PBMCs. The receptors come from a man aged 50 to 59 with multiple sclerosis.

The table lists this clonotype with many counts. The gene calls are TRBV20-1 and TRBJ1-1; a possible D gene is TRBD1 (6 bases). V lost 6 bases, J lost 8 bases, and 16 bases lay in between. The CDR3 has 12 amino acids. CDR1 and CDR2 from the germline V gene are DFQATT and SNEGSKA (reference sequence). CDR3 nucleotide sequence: TGCAGTGCCCCTGCGAGGGGGGAAGAAGCTTTCTTT. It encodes CSAPARGEEAFF.

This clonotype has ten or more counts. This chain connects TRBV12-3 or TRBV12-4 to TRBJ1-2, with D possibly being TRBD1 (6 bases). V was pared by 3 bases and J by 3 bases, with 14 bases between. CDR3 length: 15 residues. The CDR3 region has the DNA TGTGCCAGCAGTTTGATGACGGCAGGGGACTATGGCTACACCTTC. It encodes CASSLMTAGDYGYTF.

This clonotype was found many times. DNA of the CDR3: TGTGCCAGCAGAAGTAACCGGGACAGCGGGCCCTACACCTTC. Translation: CASRSNRDSGPYTF. The chain couples TRBV5-4 to TRBJ1-2; TRBD1 aligns across 7 bases. This CDR3 has 14 residues. The germline gives CDR1 SGHNT, CDR2 YYREEE (reference sequence). The V segment lost 5 bases and the J segment 10 bases; nucleotides outside the gene matches: 14.

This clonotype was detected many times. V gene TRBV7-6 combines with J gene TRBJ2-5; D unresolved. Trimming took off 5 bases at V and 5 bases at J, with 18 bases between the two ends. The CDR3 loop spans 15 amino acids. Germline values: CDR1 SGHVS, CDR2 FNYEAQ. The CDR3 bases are TGTGCCAGCAGCCCCAGGACGATACCGTGGGAGACCCAGTACTTC. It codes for CASSPRTIPWETQYF.

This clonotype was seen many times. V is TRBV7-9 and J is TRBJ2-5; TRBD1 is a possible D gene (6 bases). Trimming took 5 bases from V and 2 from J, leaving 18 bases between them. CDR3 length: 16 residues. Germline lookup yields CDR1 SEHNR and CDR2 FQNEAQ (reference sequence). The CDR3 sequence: CASSPRTARFQETQYF. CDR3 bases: TGTGCCAGCAGCCCCCGGACAGCCCGTTTTCAAGAGACCCAGTACTTC. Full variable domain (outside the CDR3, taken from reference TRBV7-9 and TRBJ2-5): DTGVSQNPRHKITKRGQNVTFRCDPISEHNRLYWYRQTLGQGPEFLTYFQNEAQLEKSRLLSDRFSAERPKGSFSTLEIQRTEQGDSAMYLCASSPRTARFQETQYFGPGTRLLVL.

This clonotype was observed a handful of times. DNA for the CDR3: TGTGCCAGCAGACTAGCGGGCCAAGAGACCCAGTACTTC. Protein: CASRLAGQETQYF. The chain links TRBV7-2 to TRBJ2-5; 9 positions match TRBD2. J was trimmed by 1 base and V by 6 bases; bases with no gene match: 0. The CDR3 is made up of 13 amino acids. Germline V CDR1 and CDR2: SGHTA, FQGNSA.

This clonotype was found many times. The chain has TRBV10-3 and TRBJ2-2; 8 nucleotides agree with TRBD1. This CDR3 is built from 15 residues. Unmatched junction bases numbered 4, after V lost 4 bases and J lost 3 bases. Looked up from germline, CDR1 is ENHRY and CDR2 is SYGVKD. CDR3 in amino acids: CAISVGQAHTGELFF. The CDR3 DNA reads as TGTGCCATCAGTGTGGGACAGGCGCACACCGGGGAGCTGTTTTTT.

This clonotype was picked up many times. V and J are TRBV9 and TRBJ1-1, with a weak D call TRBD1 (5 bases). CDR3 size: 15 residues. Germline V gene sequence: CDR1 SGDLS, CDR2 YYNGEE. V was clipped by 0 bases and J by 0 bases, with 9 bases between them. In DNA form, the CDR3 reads TGTGCCAGCAGCGTAGGGGGGAGTATGAACACTGAAGCTTTCTTT. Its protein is CASSVGGSMNTEAFF.

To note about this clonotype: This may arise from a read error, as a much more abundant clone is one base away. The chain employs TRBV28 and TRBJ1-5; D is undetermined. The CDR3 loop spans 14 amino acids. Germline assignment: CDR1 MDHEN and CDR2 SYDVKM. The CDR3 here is CASNPGVSNQPHNF. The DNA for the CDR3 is TGTGCCAGCAACCCCGGCGTTAGCAATCAGCCCCATAATTTT.

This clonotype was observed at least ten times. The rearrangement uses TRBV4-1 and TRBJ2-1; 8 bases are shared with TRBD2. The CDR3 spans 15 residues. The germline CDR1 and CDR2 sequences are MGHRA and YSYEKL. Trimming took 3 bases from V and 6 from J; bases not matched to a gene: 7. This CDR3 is CASSHGAGALNEQFF. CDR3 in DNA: TGCGCCAGCAGCCACGGAGCGGGGGCCCTCAATGAGCAGTTCTTC.

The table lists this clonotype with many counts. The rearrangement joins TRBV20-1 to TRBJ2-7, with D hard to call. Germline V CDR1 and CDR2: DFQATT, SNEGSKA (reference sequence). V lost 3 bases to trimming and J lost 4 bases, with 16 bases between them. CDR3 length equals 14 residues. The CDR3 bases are TGCAGTGCTAGTTCATTGGCTCGCACTTACGAGCAGTACTTC. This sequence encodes CSASSLARTYEQYF.

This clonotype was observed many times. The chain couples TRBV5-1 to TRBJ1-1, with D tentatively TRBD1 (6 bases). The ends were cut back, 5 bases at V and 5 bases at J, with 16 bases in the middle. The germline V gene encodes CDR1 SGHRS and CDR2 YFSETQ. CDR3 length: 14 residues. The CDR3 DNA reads TGCGCCAGCAGTGGTGTGCAGGGGCTGACTGAAGCTTTCTTT. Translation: CASSGVQGLTEAFF.

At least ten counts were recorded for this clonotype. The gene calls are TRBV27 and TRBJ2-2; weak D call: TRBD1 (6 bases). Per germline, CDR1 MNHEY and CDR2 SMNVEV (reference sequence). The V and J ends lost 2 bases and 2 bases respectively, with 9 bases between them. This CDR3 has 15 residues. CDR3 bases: TGTGCCAGCAGTTTACGGGGACACAACACCGGGGAGCTGTTTTTT. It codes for CASSLRGHNTGELFF.

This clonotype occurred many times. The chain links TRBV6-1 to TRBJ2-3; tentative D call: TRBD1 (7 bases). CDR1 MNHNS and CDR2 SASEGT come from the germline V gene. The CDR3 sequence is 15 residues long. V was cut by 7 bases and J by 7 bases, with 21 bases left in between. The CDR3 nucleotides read TGTGCCAGCAAAGCTGCGGGGACAGCCGCGAATACGCAGTATTTT. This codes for CASKAAGTAANTQYF.

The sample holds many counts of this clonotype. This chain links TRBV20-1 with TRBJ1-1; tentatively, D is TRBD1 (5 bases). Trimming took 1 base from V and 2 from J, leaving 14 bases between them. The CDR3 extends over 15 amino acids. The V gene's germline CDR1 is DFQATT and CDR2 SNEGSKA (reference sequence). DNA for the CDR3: TGCAGTGCTAGAGTAGGGGCTCCCCGAAACACTGAAGCTTTCTTT. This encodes CSARVGAPRNTEAFF.

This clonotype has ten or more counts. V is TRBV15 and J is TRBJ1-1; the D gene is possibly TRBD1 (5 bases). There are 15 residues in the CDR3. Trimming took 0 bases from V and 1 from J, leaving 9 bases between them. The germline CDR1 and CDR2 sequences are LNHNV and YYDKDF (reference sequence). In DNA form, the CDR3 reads TGTGCCACCAGCAGAGATAAGGGGCCGAACACTGAAGCTTTCTTT. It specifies CATSRDKGPNTEAFF.

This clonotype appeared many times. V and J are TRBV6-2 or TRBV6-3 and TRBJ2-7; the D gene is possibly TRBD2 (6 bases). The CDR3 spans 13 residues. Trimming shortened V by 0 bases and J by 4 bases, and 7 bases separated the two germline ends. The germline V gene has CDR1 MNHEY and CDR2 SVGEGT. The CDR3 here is CASSYSRGYEQYF. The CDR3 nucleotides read TGTGCCAGCAGTTACTCGCGGGGTTACGAGCAGTACTTC.

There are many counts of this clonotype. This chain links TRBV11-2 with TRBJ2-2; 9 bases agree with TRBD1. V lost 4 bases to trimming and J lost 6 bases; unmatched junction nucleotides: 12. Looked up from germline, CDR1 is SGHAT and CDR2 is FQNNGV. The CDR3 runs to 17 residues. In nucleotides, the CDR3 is TGTGCCAGCAGCTCACACGCCGGGACAGGGTTCTCCGGGGAGCTGTTTTTT. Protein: CASSSHAGTGFSGELFF.

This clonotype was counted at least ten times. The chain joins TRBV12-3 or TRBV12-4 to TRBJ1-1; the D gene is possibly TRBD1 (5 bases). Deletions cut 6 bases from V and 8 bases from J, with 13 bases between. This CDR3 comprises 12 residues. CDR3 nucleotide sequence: TGTGCCAGCAGCATCTACGGGGGGGAAGCTTTCTTT. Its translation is CASSIYGGEAFF.

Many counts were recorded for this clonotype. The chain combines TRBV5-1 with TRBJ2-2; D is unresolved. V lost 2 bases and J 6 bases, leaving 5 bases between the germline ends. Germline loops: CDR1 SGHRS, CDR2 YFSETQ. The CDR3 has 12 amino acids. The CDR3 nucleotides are TGCGCCAGCAGCTTTAACGCCGGGGAGCTGTTTTTT. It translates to CASSFNAGELFF.